The next 10 T cell receptor beta chains were all read from a single sample in a study of cytomegalovirus exposure and HLA in healthy donors. The primer mix had 60 Vbeta and 13 Jbeta primers. Data came from immunoSEQ multiplex PCR; TCRdb stores just in-frame clones and leaves some out. The repertoire holds around 180,000 clones, with approximately 78% as singletons. Sequenced input: PBMCs. Receptor source: a woman in her forties or fifties in good health and CMV-seropositive.

J is TRBJ1-2 and V is TRBV18; D is perhaps TRBD1 (6 bases). Trimming cost V 0 bases and J 4 bases, with 9 bases left between them. This CDR3 contains 14 residues. The V gene's germline CDR1 is KGHSH and CDR2 LQKENI. CDR3 nucleotides: TGTGCCAGCTCACCACCGGACAGTCGCTATGGCTACACCTTC. It is translated as CASSPPDSRYGYTF.

This rearrangement joins TRBV30 to TRBJ1-5; D is unclear. Germline V gives CDR1 GTSNPN, CDR2 SVGIG (reference sequence). CDR3 size: 15 residues. V was cut by 2 bases and J by 0 bases, with 11 bases left in between. CDR3 sequence: CAWSKEGYSNQPQHF. For the CDR3, the DNA is TGTGCCTGGAGTAAAGAGGGATATAGCAATCAGCCCCAGCATTTT.

This clone was seen only a few times. V is TRBV9 and J is TRBJ1-1, with 9 nucleotides matching TRBD1. CDR3 length equals 15 residues. Germline trimming cut 2 bases from V and 4 bases from J; bases unmatched to any gene: 6. Germline lookup yields CDR1 SGDLS and CDR2 YYNGEE. CDR3 loop: CASSVLQGAGTEAFF. CDR3 sequence (DNA): TGTGCCAGCAGCGTCCTACAGGGGGCTGGCACTGAAGCTTTCTTT.

There are a few counts of this clone. The genes are TRBV6-5 and TRBJ2-7, with TRBD1 as a possible D gene (6 bases). This CDR3 comprises 14 residues. Germline values: CDR1 MNHEY, CDR2 SVGAGI. V was pared by 8 bases and J by 0 bases, with 14 bases between. The DNA of the CDR3 is TGTGCCAGCGGTATCCGGGACACCTCCTACGAGCAGTACTTC. The encoded protein is CASGIRDTSYEQYF.

The chain combines TRBV11-1 with TRBJ1-2; unclear D gene. Germline-derived CDR1 and CDR2 are SGHAT and FQDESV (reference sequence). Trimming left V 5 bases short and J 8 bases short, with 12 bases between. The CDR3 consists of 12 residues. As DNA, the CDR3 is TGTGCCAGCAGCCCCAGAGGTCTCGGCTACACCTTC. Amino acid sequence: CASSPRGLGYTF.

CDR3 nucleotides: TGCAGCATTGCCCCGGGGGGCGGTTTGAACACTGAAGCTTTCTTT. This gives the protein CSIAPGGGLNTEAFF. This chain links TRBV29-1 with TRBJ1-1, with D perhaps TRBD1 (6 bases). The CDR3 runs to 15 residues. The V and J ends lost 8 bases and 0 bases respectively, with 19 bases between them. Germline assignment: CDR1 SQVTM and CDR2 ANQGSEA.

There are a few counts of this clone. The chain carries TRBV10-3 and TRBJ2-2; TRBD1 agrees at 7 bases. From germline, CDR1 is ENHRY and CDR2 SYGVKD. This CDR3 spans 14 amino acids. Trimming removed 9 bases from V and 7 bases from J; junction bases left unmatched: 11. The CDR3 loop reads CAMTRDSRDGELFF. CDR3 DNA sequence: TGTGCCATGACCCGGGACAGCAGAGACGGGGAGCTGTTTTTT.

This chain uses TRBV5-6 with TRBJ1-5; tentatively, D is TRBD1 (6 bases). CDR1 is SGHDT, CDR2 YYEEEE, per germline. Trimming took off 6 bases at V and 7 bases at J, with 14 bases between the two ends. The CDR3 loop spans 13 amino acids. The CDR3 sequence is CASTNRVRQPQHF. The CDR3 DNA reads TGTGCCAGCACCAACAGGGTGAGGCAGCCCCAGCATTTT.

This clone was recorded once. The chain couples TRBV27 to TRBJ2-7; TRBD2 is a possible D gene (5 bases). From germline, CDR1 is MNHEY and CDR2 SMNVEV (reference sequence). The CDR3 has 13 amino acids. Trimming stripped 5 bases from V and 1 base from J, with 9 bases between. CDR3 loop: CASSPGYSYEQYF. CDR3 coding DNA: TGTGCCAGCAGTCCGGGGTATTCCTACGAGCAGTACTTC.

The sample holds one count of this clone. The J gene is TRBJ1-4, the V gene TRBV2; D gene ambiguous. Germline lookup yields CDR1 SNHLY and CDR2 FYNNEI. Trimming pared 9 bases from V and 4 bases from J, leaving 15 bases between. The CDR3 consists of 14 residues. The DNA for the CDR3 is TGTGCCAGTAACGGGGTACTAGTTAATGAAAAACTGTTTTTT. Residues: CASNGVLVNEKLFF.